The 31 T cell receptor beta chains below all came from one sample that was sequenced in a study of blood T cell repertoires in COVID-19 (dated by TCRdb to about 2020). Libraries were prepared through the immunoSEQ multiplex PCR assay. TCRdb stores this immuneACCESS table with in-frame sequences only. Part of the clones is absent; in the studies checked, under half of the shortfall reflects unresolved V genes, and no reason is known for the rest. This sample has some 400,000 clones in its table, and roughly four fifths of those were observed once. The ten largest make up around 1% of the sample. Material: peripheral blood. These receptor sequences come from a human donor with acute or convalescent COVID-19. The donor label of this sample is uncertain.

This chain joins TRBV6-1 and TRBJ2-7, with D maybe TRBD1 (5 bases). The CDR3 is 14 residues long. The germline V gene has CDR1 MNHNS and CDR2 SASEGT. Trimming pared 3 bases from V and 1 base from J, leaving 10 bases between. The DNA for the CDR3 is TGTGCCAGCAGTGACGTGCAGGGTTCCTACGAGCAGTACTTC. It yields the protein CASSDVQGSYEQYF.

J is TRBJ1-1 and V is TRBV7-2; TRBD1 is a possible D gene (5 bases). The CDR3 is made up of 16 amino acids. Germline V gene data show CDR1 as SGHTA and CDR2 as FQGNSA. V dropped 5 bases and J dropped 3 bases, with 19 bases sitting between them. The CDR3 DNA sequence: TGTGCCAGCAGCCCGGGGGGAGCTCCAGCGTACACTGAAGCTTTCTTT. Residues: CASSPGGAPAYTEAFF.

V is TRBV7-2 and J is TRBJ1-1; D is perhaps TRBD1 (5 bases). The CDR3 is 17 residues long. Trimming removed 4 bases at V and 0 bases at J, with 18 bases between. CDR1 and CDR2 (germline): SGHTA, FQGNSA. This CDR3 reads CASSSPGGWGLNTEAFF. Here the CDR3 DNA reads TGTGCCAGCAGCTCCCCCGGGGGATGGGGCCTGAACACTGAAGCTTTCTTT.

V and J are TRBV3-1 (or the pseudogene TRBV3-2) and TRBJ2-2; 7 bases match TRBD1. This CDR3 is built from 15 residues. The junction had 8 bases not matched to a gene; V was cut back by 7 bases and J by 3 bases. Germline CDR1 and CDR2: LGHDT and YNNKEL (reference sequence). The DNA of the CDR3 is TGTGCCAGCAACCGACAGGGTCGGCACACCGGGGAGCTGTTTTTT. Amino acid sequence: CASNRQGRHTGELFF.

This clone has a single count. The rearrangement uses TRBV28 and TRBJ2-5; TRBD2 might be the D (6 bases). The germline V and J ends were trimmed by 10 bases and 1 base, with 13 bases remaining between them. This CDR3 is 13 amino acids long. Germline values: CDR1 MDHEN, CDR2 SYDVKM. CDR3 in DNA: TGTGCCACCTTAGCGGTTCCCCAAGAGACCCAGTACTTC. Translation gives CATLAVPQETQYF.

The chain joins TRBV5-1 to TRBJ2-3; 10 bases map to TRBD2. CDR1 SGHRS and CDR2 YFSETQ come from the germline V gene. V shed 5 bases and J 3 bases; nucleotides not matched to a gene: 6. The CDR3 sequence is 15 residues long. CDR3 amino acids: CASRTGLASTDTQYF. CDR3 sequence (DNA): TGCGCCAGCAGAACGGGACTAGCGTCGACAGATACGCAGTATTTT.

The J gene is TRBJ2-1, the V gene TRBV9; D is undetermined. The V gene lost 2 bases and the J gene lost 10 bases, with 4 bases spanning the gap. This CDR3 region has 10 residues. Germline-derived CDR1 and CDR2 are SGDLS and YYNGEE. For the CDR3, the DNA is TGTGCCAGCAGCGTCGAGGAGCAGTTCTTC. Its translation: CASSVEEQFF.

This chain connects TRBV5-1 to TRBJ2-2; TRBD2 matches at 7 bases. CDR3 length equals 14 residues. With 4 bases clipped from V and 2 bases from J, the junction kept 2 bases outside the gene matches. Germline-derived CDR1 and CDR2 are SGHRS and YFSETQ. The CDR3: CASSPGLNTGELFF. CDR3 coding DNA: TGCGCCAGCAGCCCGGGACTAAACACCGGGGAGCTGTTTTTT.

The rearrangement joins TRBV19 to TRBJ2-1; 14 nucleotides agree with TRBD2. Germline V gene lookup returns CDR1 LNHDA and CDR2 SQIVND (reference sequence). With V trimmed by 5 bases and J by 3 bases, 6 bases remained unmatched. The CDR3 extends over 17 amino acids. CDR3 in amino acids: CASSAGLAGGLYNEQFF. CDR3 nucleotide sequence: TGTGCCAGTAGTGCCGGACTAGCGGGGGGCCTCTACAATGAGCAGTTCTTC.

The chain couples TRBV14 to TRBJ1-5; D is undetermined. Germline assignment: CDR1 SGHDN and CDR2 FVKESK. The CDR3 spans 13 residues. Trimming shortened V by 0 bases and J by 8 bases, and 8 bases separated the two germline ends. This CDR3 reads CASSQDLREPQHF. CDR3 DNA sequence: TGTGCCAGCAGCCAAGATTTGAGAGAGCCCCAGCATTTT. Filled out from reference TRBV14 and TRBJ1-5, the complete variable domain reads EAGVTQFPSHSVIEKGQTVTLRCDPISGHDNLYWYRRVMGKEIKFLLHFVKESKQDESGMPNNRFLAERTGGTYSTLKVQPAELEDSGVYFCASSQDLREPQHFGDGTRLSIL.

V and J are TRBV30 and TRBJ2-3; no definite D call. Trimming took off 2 bases at V and 3 bases at J, with 15 bases between the two ends. The V gene's germline CDR1 is GTSNPN and CDR2 SVGIG (reference sequence). This CDR3 is built from 15 residues. DNA of the CDR3: TGTGCCTGGAGTCCCCCTCTGAGGATTACAGATACGCAGTATTTT. This sequence encodes CAWSPPLRITDTQYF.

V gene TRBV30 combines with J gene TRBJ1-6; D is possibly TRBD1 (6 bases). Germline V gene data show CDR1 as GTSNPN and CDR2 as SVGIG (reference sequence). V was shortened by 3 bases and J by 4 bases, with 16 bases between the two germline ends. This CDR3 contains 16 residues. The CDR3: CAWRQEGVWYNSPLHF. CDR3 nucleotides: TGTGCCTGGAGACAAGAGGGGGTCTGGTATAATTCACCCCTCCACTTT.

The V gene is TRBV7-9, the J gene TRBJ1-4; possible D gene TRBD1, 6 bases. The germline CDR1 and CDR2 sequences are SEHNR and FQNEAQ (reference sequence). The V gene lost 4 bases and the J gene lost 5 bases, with 14 bases spanning the gap. This CDR3 spans 15 amino acids. In DNA form, the CDR3 reads TGTGCCAGCAGCTCCTCGACAGGATGGAATGAAAAACTGTTTTTT. It codes for CASSSSTGWNEKLFF.

The chain combines TRBV6-5 with TRBJ1-2, with a possible D match to TRBD1 (5 bases). V lost 6 bases and J 4 bases, leaving 18 bases between the germline ends. The V gene's germline CDR1 is MNHEY and CDR2 SVGAGI. The CDR3 covers 15 residues. The CDR3 bases are TGTGCCAGCAGCCCCTCGGACGACAGCCCCTATGGCTACACCTTC. This codes for CASSPSDDSPYGYTF.

This rearrangement joins TRBV19 to TRBJ2-4; weak D call: TRBD2 (5 bases). The germline V gene has CDR1 LNHDA and CDR2 SQIVND (reference sequence). Trimming took off 5 bases at V and 0 bases at J, with 14 bases between the two ends. This CDR3 is 16 amino acids long. Here the CDR3 reads CASSSGRAQAKNIQYF. The DNA of the CDR3 is TGTGCCAGTAGTTCTGGGCGGGCCCAAGCCAAAAACATTCAGTACTTC.

V and J are TRBV10-1 and TRBJ1-1, with TRBD1 matching 9 bases. V was clipped by 2 bases and J by 1 base; unmatched bases: 8. This CDR3 region has 17 residues. Germline CDR1 is WNHNN and CDR2 is SYGVQD (reference sequence). CDR3 protein: CASSETVGQGWNTEAFF. Here the CDR3 DNA reads TGCGCCAGCAGTGAGACTGTGGGACAGGGATGGAACACTGAAGCTTTCTTT.

This clone was seen more than once but under ten times. The chain combines TRBV2 with TRBJ2-1, with TRBD2 matching 7 bases. CDR1 is SNHLY and CDR2 is FYNNEI in the germline V gene. With 8 bases clipped from V and 9 bases from J, the junction kept 4 bases outside the gene matches. This CDR3 is 11 amino acids long. The CDR3 DNA reads as TGTGCCAGCTTTGGGGGGGGTGAGCAGTTCTTC. This translates into CASFGGGEQFF.

The chain combines TRBV19 with TRBJ2-5; unclear D gene. V lost 6 bases and J lost 2, with 19 bases in between. CDR1 and CDR2 from the germline V gene are LNHDA and SQIVND (reference sequence). The CDR3 spans 16 residues. The CDR3 protein is CASSPSWWSPQETQYF. In DNA form, the CDR3 reads TGTGCCAGTAGCCCATCGTGGTGGAGCCCTCAAGAGACCCAGTACTTC.

The V call is TRBV19, the J call TRBJ2-7, with a tentative D call TRBD1 (5 bases). This CDR3 is built from 16 residues. V lost 1 base and J lost 0, with 13 bases in between. Germline values: CDR1 LNHDA, CDR2 SQIVND (reference sequence). This CDR3 is CASSIGVQGYSYEQYF. DNA of the CDR3: TGTGCCAGTAGTATAGGAGTTCAGGGTTACTCCTACGAGCAGTACTTC.

The chain has TRBV18 and TRBJ1-1, with D possibly matching TRBD1 (5 bases). CDR3 length: 12 residues. The V end lost 6 bases, the J end lost 0 bases, and 5 bases lay between the germline ends. Germline CDR1 is KGHSH and CDR2 is LQKENI. CDR3: CASSGLNTEAFF. The CDR3 coding sequence is TGTGCCAGCTCGGGGCTGAACACTGAAGCTTTCTTT.

The CDR3 coding sequence is TGTGCCAGCCGACAGGGTTTTGGCAATCAGCCCCAGCATTTT. Translation: CASRQGFGNQPQHF. The genes are TRBV2 and TRBJ1-5; TRBD1 aligns across 7 bases. This CDR3 comprises 14 residues. The V gene end was trimmed by 8 bases and the J gene end by 2 bases; junction bases not matched to a gene: 6. CDR1 SNHLY and CDR2 FYNNEI come from the germline V gene.

CDR3 protein: CASSLTGENPKNIQYF. The CDR3 coding sequence is TGCGCCAGCAGCTTGACAGGGGAGAATCCCAAAAACATTCAGTACTTC. This rearrangement joins TRBV5-1 to TRBJ2-4; TRBD1 agrees at 7 bases. This CDR3 contains 16 residues. The J segment lost 2 bases and the V segment lost 1 base, leaving 6 bases of the junction unmatched. Germline V gives CDR1 SGHRS, CDR2 YFSETQ.

This rearrangement joins TRBV13 to TRBJ2-7, with D maybe TRBD2 (6 bases). From germline, CDR1 is PRHDT and CDR2 FYEKMQ (reference sequence). Trimming removed 1 base from V and 2 bases from J, with 15 bases in between. The CDR3 spans 16 residues. The CDR3: CASSLASGDDTYEQYF. The CDR3 coding sequence is TGTGCCAGCAGCTTAGCTTCGGGGGACGATACCTACGAGCAGTACTTC. The complete variable domain, with remaining parts taken from reference TRBV13 and TRBJ2-7, reads AAGVIQSPRHLIKEKRETATLKCYPIPRHDTVYWYQQGPGQDPQFLISFYEKMQSDKGSIPDRFSAQQFSDYHSELNMSSLELGDSALYFCASSLASGDDTYEQYFGPGTRLTVT.

A note on this clone: One junction end disagrees with the germline gene, perhaps due to a read error. The J gene is TRBJ1-5, the V gene TRBV28, with D tentatively TRBD1 (6 bases). Germline loops: CDR1 MDHEN, CDR2 SYDVKM. The CDR3 totals 14 residues. The CDR3 DNA reads TGCGCCAGCAGGGAGGGGGGGTTCGTTCAGCCCCAGCATTTT. As protein: CASREGGFVQPQHF. Filled out from reference TRBV28 and TRBJ1-5, the complete variable domain reads DVKVTQSSRYLVKRTGEKVFLECVQDMDHENMFWYRQDPGLGLRLIYFSYDVKMKEKGDIPEGYSVSREKKERFSLILESASTNQTSMYLCASREGGFVQPQHFGDGTRLSIL.

The chain employs TRBV27 and TRBJ1-3; TRBD1 matches 11 bases. This CDR3 region has 13 residues. V lost 4 bases and J lost 9; bases outside the gene matches: 2. CDR1 MNHEY and CDR2 SMNVEV come from the germline V gene (reference sequence). For the CDR3, the DNA is TGTGCCAGCAGTTCGGGACAGGGGGGCACCATATATTTT. Encoded protein: CASSSGQGGTIYF.

The table lists this clone with a few counts. This sequence joins TRBV5-6 and TRBJ1-1, with D unresolved. The ends were cut back, 1 base at V and 1 base at J, with 5 bases in the middle. This CDR3 has 13 residues. Germline assignment: CDR1 SGHDT and CDR2 YYEEEE. The CDR3 sequence: CASSLPGNTEAFF. DNA for the CDR3: TGTGCCAGCAGCTTGCCAGGGAACACTGAAGCTTTCTTT.

The genes are TRBV6-5 and TRBJ1-1; D is undetermined. CDR1 is MNHEY, CDR2 SVGAGI, per germline. This CDR3 comprises 13 residues. V shed 6 bases and J shed 6 bases, with 14 bases lying between them. CDR3 nucleotide sequence: TGTGCCAGCAGCTACGACGGGTACTCTGAAGCTTTCTTT. This translates into CASSYDGYSEAFF.

The chain recombines TRBV2 with TRBJ1-5; possibly TRBD1 for D (5 bases). Trimming left V 5 bases short and J 7 bases short, with 12 bases between. CDR3 length: 13 amino acids. Germline-derived CDR1 and CDR2 are SNHLY and FYNNEI. The CDR3, as DNA: TGTGCCAGCAGTTGGAACACAGGACAGCCCCAGCATTTT. This gives the protein CASSWNTGQPQHF.

The chain employs TRBV6-5 and TRBJ1-1; D is perhaps TRBD1 (5 bases). Trimming left V 6 bases short and J 1 base short, with 12 bases between. Germline-derived CDR1 and CDR2 are MNHEY and SVGAGI. The CDR3 spans 14 residues. This CDR3 reads CASREGLRNTEAFF. The CDR3 DNA follows: TGTGCCAGCAGGGAGGGACTGAGGAACACTGAAGCTTTCTTT.

This clone was seen just once. This rearrangement joins TRBV27 to TRBJ2-5; the match to TRBD2 covers 7 bases. The length of the CDR3 is 11 residues. Trimming removed 10 bases from V and 5 bases from J; junction bases left unmatched: 4. The germline gives CDR1 MNHEY, CDR2 SMNVEV (reference sequence). In nucleotides, the CDR3 is TGTGCCACCATGGGGGGGGAGACCCAGTACTTC. Protein sequence: CATMGGETQYF.

This clone was observed a few times. The chain employs TRBV7-6 and TRBJ1-2; TRBD1 aligns across 7 bases. The CDR3 extends over 14 amino acids. Germline lookup yields CDR1 SGHVS and CDR2 FNYEAQ. V shed 5 bases and J 3 bases; nucleotides not matched to a gene: 6. CDR3 residues: CASSRTGTDYGYTF. In DNA form, the CDR3 reads TGTGCCAGCAGCCGCACCGGGACAGACTATGGCTACACCTTC.